This entry lists 4 T cell receptor beta chains sequenced from one sample in a study of chemoradiotherapy in HPV16-positive cancers. Only in-frame clones appear in the TCRdb table, and some are missing; sequencing was by immunoSEQ multiplex PCR. The sample shows about 16,000 clones, around three quarters of them seen only once. The sample in question was tumor tissue, obtained from a patient who underwent chemoradiotherapy. These receptors came from a human donor with HPV-associated anogenital cancer.

This clone was seen just once. V usage is TRBV9 and J usage is TRBJ1-1; D call uncertain. Germline-derived CDR1 and CDR2 are SGDLS and YYNGEE. Trimming stripped 0 bases from V and 5 bases from J, with 8 bases between. CDR3 length: 13 residues. CDR3 region: CASSVEGGTEAFF. The CDR3 DNA is TGTGCCAGCAGCGTAGAAGGAGGTACTGAAGCTTTCTTT.

This chain links TRBV12-2 with TRBJ2-2; the D call TRBD2 from the table was never checked on the DNA. TRBV12-2 is a recognized pseudogene. CDR3 length: 15 amino acids. CDR3 in DNA: TGTGCAAGTCGCTCCCGTGGCGGGGGCACCGGGGAGCTGTTTTTT. Protein: CASRSRGGGTGELFF.

The V gene is TRBV5-1, the J gene TRBJ2-7, with 11 bases lining up with TRBD2. Per the germline V gene, CDR1 is SGHRS and CDR2 is YFSETQ. CDR3 length: 15 amino acids. V gave up 4 bases and J gave up 3 bases; unmatched junction bases: 6. Written as DNA, the CDR3 is TGCGCCAGCAGCCTCCGGGGGACTAGCGGCTACGAGCAGTACTTC. This encodes CASSLRGTSGYEQYF.

In its sample, this clone was seen a few times. An end of the junction does not agree with germline; a read error may underlie this. The V gene is TRBV4-1, the J gene TRBJ1-5; 7 positions agree with TRBD1. This CDR3 region has 15 residues. The germline gives CDR1 MGHRA, CDR2 YSYEKL. The CDR3 bases are TGCGCCAGCAGCCCCGGGACAGTTCGCAATCAACCCCAGCATTTT. This sequence encodes CASSPGTVRNQPQHF.